Detailed here is one TCR beta chain. This clonotype was counted at least ten times. Its antigen specificity is not known. Base qualities are not at hand, and no much larger clone is one base apart. The TCR beta CDR3 regions were amplified from the RNA transcripts. For the first round of RT-PCR on the TCR CDR3, the HTBI primer set was used together with the Qiagen OneStep RT-PCR kit. The libraries were constructed in a second round of multiplex PCR and then size-selected and purified. Libraries were sequenced paired-end with 100 bp reads on an Illumina HiSeq2000. For the original study's pipeline: SOAPnuke was used to process the raw data, removing reads that contained adapters or uncalled bases, had a mean Phred below 15, or lacked an exact match to the constant primer or identifier. COPE v1.2.5 was used to merge the high-quality paired reads, and each unique nucleotide sequence was defined as a clonotype. Clonotypes were aligned to IMGT TRBV, TRBD and TRBJ reference segments using MiTCR v1.1. Only V-J combinations with frequency above 0.0001, covering about 99% of repertoires, were analysed. The TCS score was defined as the ratio of F50 (clonal expansion) to E x V (chaos), calculated using BLOSUM62-based TCRdist between CDR3 peptides within each V-J. Welch's t-statistics and random forest reduced 500 to 550 V-J features to 10 to 15, which were used in a naive Bayes classifier (R e1071). Starting from the raw public reads, TCRdb applied fastp trimming at Q25, assembled clones with MiXCR and retained in-frame beta chains. Each entry is one CDR3 protein sequence, shown with its most common DNA and genes. The V and J calls were not made by the authors but by TCRdb's processing. The sample includes a few hundred thousand distinct CDR3 sequences, with 12% to 15% observed a single time. Together, the top ten hold roughly 13% of the sample.

Counted from cysteine to phenylalanine, this CDR3 has 13 amino acids. Left in the record is the CDR3 DNA by itself, 39 bases read in frame from the first base. Looking up the germline V gene yields CDR1 MDHEN and CDR2 SYDVKM. The germline ends are 14 bases apart after V is trimmed by 8 bases and J by 6 bases. The sample is drawn from a study of T cells in Graves' hyperthyroidism and ophthalmopathy (dated by TCRdb to the late 2010s). Study-level background: Peripheral blood samples were taken at the time of initial diagnosis, prior to any treatment. To identify distinguishing TCR V-J signatures, a discovery cohort of 90 to 100 patients was used, comprising some 43 with Graves' ophthalmopathy and under 60 with stable Graves' hyperthyroidism. Whether ophthalmopathy could be predicted prospectively was tested in an independent validation cohort made up of under 20 hyperthyroidism patients plus 17 patients who later progressed to ophthalmopathy. Thyroid tissue and blood T-cell repertoires from about six Graves' hyperthyroidism patients were also compared in the study. The paper describes TCR Vbeta CDR3 sequencing of 135 peripheral blood samples, made up of approximately 40 ophthalmopathy patients, roughly 80 hyperthyroidism patients and roughly 17 progressor patients. After blood sampling, hyperthyroidism patients were treated with methimazole at a starting dose of 30 mg daily, and ophthalmopathy patients were treated with high-dose intravenous methylprednisolone. The approximately 90 discovery patients were randomly split 7:3 into training and test sets. The paper's findings and limits, for the study overall: Most expanded thyroid clonotypes (frequency above 0.001) were also found in blood, which suggests that blood repertoires may mirror thyroid immune responses. Sample size was not statistically predetermined, and blinding of investigators to group allocation was not performed. A model built on a 13 V-J signature distinguished ophthalmopathy from stable hyperthyroidism, reaching roughly 88% sensitivity and around 81% specificity in cross-validation and 80%/75% in testing. In validation, the model predicted progression to ophthalmopathy with about 71% sensitivity and about 73% specificity, a median of about 6 months before onset.

A patient counted as having stable Graves' hyperthyroidism if no progression to ophthalmopathy occurred over 18 months of follow-up. The hyperthyroidism patients were between 18 and 65 years old and newly diagnosed, with a disease duration of less than 2 months. The study excluded patients with uncontrolled infections, other autoimmune diseases, pregnancy or lactation. Diagnoses were based on clinical symptoms, serum thyroxine and TRAb, thyroid ultrasound and orbital computed tomography. PBMCs were isolated from approximately 10 ml of fresh peripheral blood by Ficoll-Paque density gradient centrifugation. Total RNA was extracted using Trizol reagent, and RNA quality was assessed on an Agilent 2100 Bioanalyzer.

What was sequenced was blood. The TCR comes from a woman aged 40 to 55 with Graves' hyperthyroidism. The chain employs TRBV28 and TRBJ1-5; TRBD1 is a possible D gene, resting on 6 matching bases. The DNA is TGTGCCAGCTGCAGGGGCGTAATTCAGCCCCAGCATTTT. Its protein is CASCRGVIQPQHF. With the portions outside the CDR3 filled from the reference TRBV28 and TRBJ1-5 genes, the complete variable region becomes DVKVTQSSRYLVKRTGEKVFLECVQDMDHENMFWYRQDPGLGLRLIYFSYDVKMKEKGDIPEGYSVSREKKERFSLILESASTNQTSMYLCASCRGVIQPQHFGDGTRLSIL.